Each of the 4 T cell receptor beta chains below was sequenced from the same sample in a study of early T cells in non-severe SARS-CoV-2 infection. TCRdb re-called the 5' RACE reads through MiXCR, storing one row per CDR3 protein. In the table there are about 70,000 distinct CDR3 sequences, approximately 4.6% of which are singletons. The input for sequencing was whole blood, taken at baseline. The receptors derive from an adult who was a healthcare worker with PCR-confirmed SARS-CoV-2 infection or an uninfected control (not recorded which). The donor label of this sample is uncertain.

This chain connects TRBV6-2 or TRBV6-3 to TRBJ2-5; D might be TRBD1 (5 bases). Per the germline V gene, CDR1 is MNHEY and CDR2 is SVGEGT. V gave up 5 bases and J gave up 2 bases, with 15 bases separating them. The CDR3 sequence is 15 residues long. CDR3 protein: CASSRPTGEQETQYF. CDR3 nucleotide sequence: TGTGCCAGCAGTAGACCAACAGGAGAGCAAGAGACCCAGTACTTC.

The table lists this clonotype with many counts. V and J are TRBV7-8 and TRBJ2-3; D gene uncertain. The germline CDR1 and CDR2 sequences are SGHVS and FQNEAQ. The V end lost 5 bases, the J end lost 4 bases, and 10 bases lay between the germline ends. The CDR3 has 13 residues. The CDR3 spells CASSPPRADTQYF. CDR3 in DNA: TGTGCCAGCAGCCCACCTAGGGCAGATACGCAGTATTTT.

In this sample, this clonotype turned up many times. The J gene is TRBJ1-1, the V gene TRBV12-3 or TRBV12-4; D gene ambiguous. The CDR3 covers 14 residues. V lost 4 bases to trimming and J lost 3 bases, with 12 bases between them. CDR3 protein: CASSSRELDTEAFF. For the CDR3, the DNA is TGTGCCAGCAGTTCCCGGGAACTTGACACTGAAGCTTTCTTT.

This clonotype came up many times. V and J are TRBV6-2 or TRBV6-3 and TRBJ2-1; D remains ambiguous. In germline, CDR1 is MNHEY, CDR2 SVGEGT. Between the trimmed V and J ends, which lost 8 bases and 0 bases, there was a span of 23 bases. The CDR3 contains 18 residues. The CDR3: CASYQTAGRPGSYNEQFF. The CDR3 region has the DNA TGTGCCAGCTACCAAACCGCTGGACGACCTGGCTCCTACAATGAGCAGTTCTTC.